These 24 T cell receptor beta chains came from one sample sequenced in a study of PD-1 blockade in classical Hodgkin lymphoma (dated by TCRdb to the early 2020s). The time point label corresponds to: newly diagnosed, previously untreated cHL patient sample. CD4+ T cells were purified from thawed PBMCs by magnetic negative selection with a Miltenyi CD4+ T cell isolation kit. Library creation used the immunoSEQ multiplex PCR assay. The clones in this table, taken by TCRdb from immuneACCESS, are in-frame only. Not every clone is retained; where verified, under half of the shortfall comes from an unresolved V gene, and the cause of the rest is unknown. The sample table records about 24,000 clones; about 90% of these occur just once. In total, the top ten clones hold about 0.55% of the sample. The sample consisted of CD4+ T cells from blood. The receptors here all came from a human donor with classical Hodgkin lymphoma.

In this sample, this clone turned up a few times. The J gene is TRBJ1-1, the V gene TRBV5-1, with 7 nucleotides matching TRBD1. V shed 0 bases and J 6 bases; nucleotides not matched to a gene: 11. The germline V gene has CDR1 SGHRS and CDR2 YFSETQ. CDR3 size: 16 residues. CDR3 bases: TGCGCCAGCAGCTTGGATCCCACAGGGGAGAGGGCTGAAGCTTTCTTT. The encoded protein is CASSLDPTGERAEAFF.

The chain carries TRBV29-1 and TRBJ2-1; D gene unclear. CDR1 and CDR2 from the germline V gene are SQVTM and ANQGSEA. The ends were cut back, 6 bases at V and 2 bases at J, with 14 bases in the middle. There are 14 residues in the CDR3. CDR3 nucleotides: TGCAGCGTGGCCGTTTCTGGCGCCTACAATGAGCAGTTCTTC. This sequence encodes CSVAVSGAYNEQFF.

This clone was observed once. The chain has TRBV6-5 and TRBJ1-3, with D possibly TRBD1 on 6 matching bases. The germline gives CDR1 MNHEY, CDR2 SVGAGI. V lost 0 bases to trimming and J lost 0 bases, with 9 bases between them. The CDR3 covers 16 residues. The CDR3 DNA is TGTGCCAGCAGTTACTCTGGGGGCTTCTCTGGAAACACCATATATTTT. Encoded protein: CASSYSGGFSGNTIYF.

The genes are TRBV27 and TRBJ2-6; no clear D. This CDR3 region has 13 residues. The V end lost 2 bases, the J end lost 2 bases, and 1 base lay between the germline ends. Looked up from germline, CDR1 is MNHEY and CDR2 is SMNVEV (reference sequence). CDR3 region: CASSLTGANVLTF. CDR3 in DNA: TGTGCCAGCAGTTTAACTGGGGCCAACGTCCTGACTTTC.

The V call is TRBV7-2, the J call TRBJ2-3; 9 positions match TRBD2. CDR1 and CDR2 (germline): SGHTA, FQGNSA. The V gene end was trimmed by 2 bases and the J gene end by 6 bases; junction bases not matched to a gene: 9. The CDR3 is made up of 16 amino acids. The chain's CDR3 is CASSLSSGISWDTQYF. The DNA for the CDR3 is TGTGCCAGCAGCTTATCTAGCGGGATTTCCTGGGATACGCAGTATTTT.

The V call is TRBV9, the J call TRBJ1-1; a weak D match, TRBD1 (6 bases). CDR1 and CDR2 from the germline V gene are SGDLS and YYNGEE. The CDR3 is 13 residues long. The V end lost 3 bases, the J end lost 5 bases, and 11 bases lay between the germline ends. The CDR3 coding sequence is TGTGCCAGCAGCGAGGGGGTGGGGACTGAAGCTTTCTTT. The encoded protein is CASSEGVGTEAFF.

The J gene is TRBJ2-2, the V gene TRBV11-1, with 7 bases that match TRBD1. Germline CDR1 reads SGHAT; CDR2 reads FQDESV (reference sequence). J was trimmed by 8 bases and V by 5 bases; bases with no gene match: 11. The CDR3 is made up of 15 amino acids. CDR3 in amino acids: CASSRRGTVTGELFF. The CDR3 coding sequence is TGTGCCAGCAGCCGACGAGGGACAGTTACGGGGGAGCTGTTTTTT. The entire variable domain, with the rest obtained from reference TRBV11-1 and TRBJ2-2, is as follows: EAEVAQSPRYKITEKSQAVAFWCDPISGHATLYWYRQILGQGPELLVQFQDESVVDDSQLPKDRFSAERLKGVDSTLKIQPAELGDSAMYLCASSRRGTVTGELFFGEGSRLTVL.

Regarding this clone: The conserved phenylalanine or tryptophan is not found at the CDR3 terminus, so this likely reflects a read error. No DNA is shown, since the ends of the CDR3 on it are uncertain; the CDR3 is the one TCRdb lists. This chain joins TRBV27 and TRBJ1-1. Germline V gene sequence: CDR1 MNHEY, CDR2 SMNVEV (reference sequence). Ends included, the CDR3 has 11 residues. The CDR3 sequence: CASKARTGSFR.

CDR3 sequence (DNA): TGTGCCATCAGTGGGCAAAACCCCACAGATACGCAGTATTTT. It codes for CAISGQNPTDTQYF. This chain links TRBV10-3 with TRBJ2-3, with no clear D. The V gene lost 4 bases and the J gene lost 2 bases, with 10 bases spanning the gap. Germline V gives CDR1 ENHRY, CDR2 SYGVKD. The CDR3 extends over 14 amino acids.

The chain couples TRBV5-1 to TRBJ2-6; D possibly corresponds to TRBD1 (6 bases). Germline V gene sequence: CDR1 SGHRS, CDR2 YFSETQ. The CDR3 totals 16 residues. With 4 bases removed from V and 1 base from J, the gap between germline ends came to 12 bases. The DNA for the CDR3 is TGCGCCAGCAGCCGCAATAGGGGGTCTGGGGCCAACGTCCTGACTTTC. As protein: CASSRNRGSGANVLTF.

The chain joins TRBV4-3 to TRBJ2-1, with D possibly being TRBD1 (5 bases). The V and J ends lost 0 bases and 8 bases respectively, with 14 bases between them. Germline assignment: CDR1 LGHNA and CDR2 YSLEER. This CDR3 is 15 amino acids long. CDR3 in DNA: TGCGCCAGCAGCCAAGACAGTTCAGGGTTCGATGAGCAGTTCTTC. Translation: CASSQDSSGFDEQFF.

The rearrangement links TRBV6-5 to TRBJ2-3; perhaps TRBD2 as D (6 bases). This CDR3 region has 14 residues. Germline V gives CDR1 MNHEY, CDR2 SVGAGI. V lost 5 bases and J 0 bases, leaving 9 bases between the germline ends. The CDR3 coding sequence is TGTGCCAGCAGTCGCGGGGAGAGCACAGATACGCAGTATTTT. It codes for CASSRGESTDTQYF.

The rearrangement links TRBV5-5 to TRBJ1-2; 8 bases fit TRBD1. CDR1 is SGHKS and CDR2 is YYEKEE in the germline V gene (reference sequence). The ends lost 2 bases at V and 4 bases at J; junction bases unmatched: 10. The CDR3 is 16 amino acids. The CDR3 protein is CASSFLTDRVGYGYTF. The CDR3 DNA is TGTGCCAGCAGCTTCCTGACGGACAGGGTCGGCTATGGCTACACCTTC.

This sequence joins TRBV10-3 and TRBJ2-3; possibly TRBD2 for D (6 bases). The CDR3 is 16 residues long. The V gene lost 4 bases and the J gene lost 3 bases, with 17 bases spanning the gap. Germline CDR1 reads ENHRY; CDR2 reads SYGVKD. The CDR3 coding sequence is TGTGCCATCAGTGGGAGCGGGCCCTGGGGGACAGATACGCAGTATTTT. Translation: CAISGSGPWGTDTQYF.

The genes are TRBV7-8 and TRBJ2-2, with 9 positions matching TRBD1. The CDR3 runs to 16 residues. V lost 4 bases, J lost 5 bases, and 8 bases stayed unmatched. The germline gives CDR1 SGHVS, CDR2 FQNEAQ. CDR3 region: CASSSNRGRRTGELFF. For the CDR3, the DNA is TGTGCCAGCAGCTCCAACAGGGGGCGAAGGACCGGGGAGCTGTTTTTT.

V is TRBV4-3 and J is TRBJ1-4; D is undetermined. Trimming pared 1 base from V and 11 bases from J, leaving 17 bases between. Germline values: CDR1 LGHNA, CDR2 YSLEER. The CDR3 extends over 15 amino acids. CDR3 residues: CASSQANSAVGKLFF. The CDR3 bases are TGCGCCAGCAGCCAAGCGAACAGTGCGGTGGGCAAACTGTTTTTT.

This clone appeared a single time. This chain's CDR3 is CASSPGTAYRRYGYTF. DNA of the CDR3: TGTGCCAGTAGCCCCGGGACCGCGTACCGGCGTTATGGCTACACCTTC. The rearrangement links TRBV19 to TRBJ1-2, with D possibly matching TRBD1 (5 bases). Per germline, CDR1 LNHDA and CDR2 SQIVND (reference sequence). The CDR3 runs to 16 residues. V dropped 6 bases and J dropped 5 bases, with 22 bases sitting between them.

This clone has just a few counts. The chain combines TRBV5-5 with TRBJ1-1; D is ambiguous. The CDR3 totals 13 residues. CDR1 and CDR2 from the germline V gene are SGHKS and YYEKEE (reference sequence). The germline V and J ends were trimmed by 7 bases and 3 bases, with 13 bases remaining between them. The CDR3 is CASGRAVHTEAFF. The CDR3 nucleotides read TGTGCCAGCGGGCGGGCCGTCCACACTGAAGCTTTCTTT.

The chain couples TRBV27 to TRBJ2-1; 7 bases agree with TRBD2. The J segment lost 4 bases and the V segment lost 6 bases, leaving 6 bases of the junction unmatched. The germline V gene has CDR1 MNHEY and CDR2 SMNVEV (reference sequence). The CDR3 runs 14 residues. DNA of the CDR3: TGTGCCAGCAGAGGGAGGGCAGAATACAATGAGCAGTTCTTC. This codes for CASRGRAEYNEQFF.

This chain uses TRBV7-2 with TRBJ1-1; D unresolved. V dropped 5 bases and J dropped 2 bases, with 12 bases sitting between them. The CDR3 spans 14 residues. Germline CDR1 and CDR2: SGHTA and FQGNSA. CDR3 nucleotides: TGTGCCAGCAGCGTGTCGGGCCTAAACACTGAAGCTTTCTTT. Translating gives CASSVSGLNTEAFF.

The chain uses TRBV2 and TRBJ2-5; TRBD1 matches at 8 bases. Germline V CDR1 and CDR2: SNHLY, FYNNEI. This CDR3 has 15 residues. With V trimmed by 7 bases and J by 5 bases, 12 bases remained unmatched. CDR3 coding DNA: TGTGCCAGCACCCGAGCCGCAGGGGGCGCGGAGACCCAGTACTTC. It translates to CASTRAAGGAETQYF. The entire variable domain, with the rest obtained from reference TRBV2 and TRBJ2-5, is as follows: EPEVTQTPSHQVTQMGQEVILRCVPISNHLYFYWYRQILGQKVEFLVSFYNNEISEKSEIFDDQFSVERPDGSNFTLKIRSTKLEDSAMYFCASTRAAGGAETQYFGPGTRLLVL.

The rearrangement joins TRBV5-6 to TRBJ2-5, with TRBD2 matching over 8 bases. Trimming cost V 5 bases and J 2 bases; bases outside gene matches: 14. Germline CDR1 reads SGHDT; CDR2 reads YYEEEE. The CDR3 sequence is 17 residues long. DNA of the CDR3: TGTGCCAGCAGGCTGGTAGGAGCGGGGGAGTTGCAAGAGACCCAGTACTTC. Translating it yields CASRLVGAGELQETQYF.

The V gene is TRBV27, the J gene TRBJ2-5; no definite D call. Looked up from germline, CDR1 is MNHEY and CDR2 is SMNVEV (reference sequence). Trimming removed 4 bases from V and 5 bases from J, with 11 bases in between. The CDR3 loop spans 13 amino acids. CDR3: CASSSTSRETQYF. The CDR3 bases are TGTGCCAGCAGTTCCACCTCGCGGGAGACCCAGTACTTC.

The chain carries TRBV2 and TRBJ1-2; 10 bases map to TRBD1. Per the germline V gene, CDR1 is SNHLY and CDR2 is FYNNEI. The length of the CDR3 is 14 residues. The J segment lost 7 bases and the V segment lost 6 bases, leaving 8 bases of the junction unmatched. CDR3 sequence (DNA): TGTGCCAGCAGAAGACAGGGGGCGCGCGGTGGCTACACCTTC. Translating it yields CASRRQGARGGYTF.